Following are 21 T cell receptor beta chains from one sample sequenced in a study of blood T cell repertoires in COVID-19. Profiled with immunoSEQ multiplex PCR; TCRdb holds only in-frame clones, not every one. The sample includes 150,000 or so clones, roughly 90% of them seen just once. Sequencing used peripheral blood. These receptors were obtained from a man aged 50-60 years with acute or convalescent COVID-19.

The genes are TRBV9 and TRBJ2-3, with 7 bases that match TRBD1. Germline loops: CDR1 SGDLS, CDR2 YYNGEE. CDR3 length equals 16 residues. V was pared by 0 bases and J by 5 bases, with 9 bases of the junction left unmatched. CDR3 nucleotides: TGTGCCAGCAGCGTAGGTCCAGGGGGTAACGTAGATACGCAGTATTTT. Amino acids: CASSVGPGGNVDTQYF.

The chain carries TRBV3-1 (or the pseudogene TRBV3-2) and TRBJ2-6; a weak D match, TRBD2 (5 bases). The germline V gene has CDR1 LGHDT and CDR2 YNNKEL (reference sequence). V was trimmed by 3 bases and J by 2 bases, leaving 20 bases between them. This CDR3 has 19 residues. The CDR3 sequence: CASSHVSVREGTGANVLTF. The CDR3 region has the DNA TGTGCCAGCAGCCACGTATCGGTTCGGGAAGGGACTGGGGCCAACGTCCTGACTTTC.

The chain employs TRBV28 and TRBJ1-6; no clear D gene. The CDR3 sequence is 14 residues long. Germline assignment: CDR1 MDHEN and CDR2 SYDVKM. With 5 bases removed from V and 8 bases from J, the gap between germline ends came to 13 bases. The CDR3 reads CASSPPGHDSPLHF. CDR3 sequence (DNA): TGTGCCAGCAGTCCCCCTGGCCACGATTCACCCCTCCACTTT.

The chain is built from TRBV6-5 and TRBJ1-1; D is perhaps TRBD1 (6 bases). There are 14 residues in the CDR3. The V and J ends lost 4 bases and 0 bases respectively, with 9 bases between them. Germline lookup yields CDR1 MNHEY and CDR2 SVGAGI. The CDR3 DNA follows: TGTGCCAGCAGTTTCAGGACAGTGAACACTGAAGCTTTCTTT. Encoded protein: CASSFRTVNTEAFF.

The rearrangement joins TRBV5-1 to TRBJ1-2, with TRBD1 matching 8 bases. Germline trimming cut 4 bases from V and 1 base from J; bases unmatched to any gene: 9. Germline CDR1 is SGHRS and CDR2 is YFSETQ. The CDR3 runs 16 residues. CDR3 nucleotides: TGCGCCAGCAGCCCACAGGGGGGGTCTTTTAACTATGGCTACACCTTC. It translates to CASSPQGGSFNYGYTF. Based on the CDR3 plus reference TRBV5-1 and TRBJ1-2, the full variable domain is KAGVTQTPRYLIKTRGQQVTLSCSPISGHRSVSWYQQTPGQGLQFLFEYFSETQRNKGNFPGRFSGRQFSNSRSEMNVSTLELGDSALYLCASSPQGGSFNYGYTFGSGTRLTVV.

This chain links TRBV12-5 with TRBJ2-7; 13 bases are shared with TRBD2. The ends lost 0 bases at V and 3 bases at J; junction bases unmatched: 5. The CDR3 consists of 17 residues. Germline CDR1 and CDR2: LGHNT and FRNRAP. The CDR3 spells CASGLVRLAGGHYEQYV. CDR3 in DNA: TGTGCTAGTGGTTTGGTTCGACTAGCGGGGGGCCACTACGAGCAGTACGTC.

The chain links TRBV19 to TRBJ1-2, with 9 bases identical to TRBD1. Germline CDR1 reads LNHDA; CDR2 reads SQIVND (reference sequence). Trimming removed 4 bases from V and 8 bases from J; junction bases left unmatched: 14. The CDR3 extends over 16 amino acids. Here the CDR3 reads CASSTGQGWPYEGYTF. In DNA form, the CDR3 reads TGTGCCAGTAGTACGGGACAGGGTTGGCCTTATGAAGGCTACACCTTC. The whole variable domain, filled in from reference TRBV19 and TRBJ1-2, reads DGGITQSPKYLFRKEGQNVTLSCEQNLNHDAMYWYRQDPGQGLRLIYYSQIVNDFQKGDIAEGYSVSREKKESFPLTVTSAQKNPTAFYLCASSTGQGWPYEGYTFGSGTRLTVV.

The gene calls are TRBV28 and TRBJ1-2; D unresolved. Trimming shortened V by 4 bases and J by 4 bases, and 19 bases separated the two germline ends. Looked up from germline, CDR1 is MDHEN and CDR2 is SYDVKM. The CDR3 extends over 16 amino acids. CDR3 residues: CASSSTSPGVTYGYTF. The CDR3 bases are TGTGCCAGCAGTTCAACCTCACCGGGAGTAACCTATGGCTACACCTTC.

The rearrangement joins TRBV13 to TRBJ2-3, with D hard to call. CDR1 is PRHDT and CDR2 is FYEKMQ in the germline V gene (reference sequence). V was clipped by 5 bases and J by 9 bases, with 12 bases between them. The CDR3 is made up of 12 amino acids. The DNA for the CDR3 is TGTGCCAGCAGCCTCTCACACGGGACGCAGTATTTT. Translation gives CASSLSHGTQYF. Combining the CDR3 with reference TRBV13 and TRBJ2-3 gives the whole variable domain AAGVIQSPRHLIKEKRETATLKCYPIPRHDTVYWYQQGPGQDPQFLISFYEKMQSDKGSIPDRFSAQQFSDYHSELNMSSLELGDSALYFCASSLSHGTQYFGPGTRLTVL.

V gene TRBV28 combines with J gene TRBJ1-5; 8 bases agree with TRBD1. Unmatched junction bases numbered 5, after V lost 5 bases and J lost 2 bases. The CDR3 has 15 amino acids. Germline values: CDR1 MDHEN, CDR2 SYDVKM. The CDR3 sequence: CASSRTGSGNQPQHF. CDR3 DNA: TGTGCCAGCAGTAGGACAGGGTCGGGCAATCAGCCCCAGCATTTT.

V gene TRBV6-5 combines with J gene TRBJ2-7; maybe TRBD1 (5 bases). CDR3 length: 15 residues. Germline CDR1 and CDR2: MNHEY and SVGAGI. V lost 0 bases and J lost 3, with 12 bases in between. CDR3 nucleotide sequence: TGTGCCAGCAGTTACTCGCGACAGACCCACTACGAGCAGTACTTC. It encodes CASSYSRQTHYEQYF.

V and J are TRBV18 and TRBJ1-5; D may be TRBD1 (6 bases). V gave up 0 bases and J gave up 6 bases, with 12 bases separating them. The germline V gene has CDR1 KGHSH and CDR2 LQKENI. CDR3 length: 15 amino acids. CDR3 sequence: CASSPPGSGVQPQHF. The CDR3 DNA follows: TGTGCCAGCTCACCACCGGGATCAGGGGTTCAGCCCCAGCATTTT.

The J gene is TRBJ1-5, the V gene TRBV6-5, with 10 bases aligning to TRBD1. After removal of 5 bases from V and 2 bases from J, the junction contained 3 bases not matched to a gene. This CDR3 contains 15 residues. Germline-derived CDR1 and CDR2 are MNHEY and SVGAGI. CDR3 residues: CASSPDRGGNQPQHF. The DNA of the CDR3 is TGTGCCAGCAGTCCGGACAGGGGGGGCAATCAGCCCCAGCATTTT.

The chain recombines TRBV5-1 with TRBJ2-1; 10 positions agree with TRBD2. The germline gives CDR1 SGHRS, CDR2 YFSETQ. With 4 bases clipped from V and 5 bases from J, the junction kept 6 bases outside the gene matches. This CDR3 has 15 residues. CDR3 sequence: CASSLSGRKNNEQFF. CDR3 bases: TGCGCCAGCAGCCTTAGCGGGAGGAAAAACAATGAGCAGTTCTTC. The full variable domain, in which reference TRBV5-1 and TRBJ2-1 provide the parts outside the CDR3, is KAGVTQTPRYLIKTRGQQVTLSCSPISGHRSVSWYQQTPGQGLQFLFEYFSETQRNKGNFPGRFSGRQFSNSRSEMNVSTLELGDSALYLCASSLSGRKNNEQFFGPGTRLTVL.

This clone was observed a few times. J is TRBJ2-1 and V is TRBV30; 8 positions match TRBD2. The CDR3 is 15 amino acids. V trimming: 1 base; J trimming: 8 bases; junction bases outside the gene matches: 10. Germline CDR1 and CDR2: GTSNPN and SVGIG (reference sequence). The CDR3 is CAWSGVAGGLYEQFF. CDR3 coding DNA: TGTGCCTGGAGTGGGGTGGCGGGGGGTCTCTATGAGCAGTTCTTC.

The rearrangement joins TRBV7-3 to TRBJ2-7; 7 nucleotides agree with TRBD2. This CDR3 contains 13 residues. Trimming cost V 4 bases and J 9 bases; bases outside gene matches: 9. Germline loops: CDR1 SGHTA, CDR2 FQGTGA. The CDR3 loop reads CASSSASGGGQYF. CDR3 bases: TGTGCCAGCAGCTCCGCCTCGGGCGGGGGGCAGTACTTC.

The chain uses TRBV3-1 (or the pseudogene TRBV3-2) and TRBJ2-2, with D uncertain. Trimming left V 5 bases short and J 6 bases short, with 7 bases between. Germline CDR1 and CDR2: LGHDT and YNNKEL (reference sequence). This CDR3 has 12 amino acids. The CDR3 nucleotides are TGTGCCAGCAGCTTTACTTCCGGGGAGCTGTTTTTT. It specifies CASSFTSGELFF.

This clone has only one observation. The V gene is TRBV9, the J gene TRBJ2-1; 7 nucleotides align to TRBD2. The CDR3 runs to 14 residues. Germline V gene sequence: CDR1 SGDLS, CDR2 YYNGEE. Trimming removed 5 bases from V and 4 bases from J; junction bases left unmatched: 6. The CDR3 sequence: CASSATGLYNEQFF. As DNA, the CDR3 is TGTGCCAGCAGTGCGACGGGACTATACAATGAGCAGTTCTTC.

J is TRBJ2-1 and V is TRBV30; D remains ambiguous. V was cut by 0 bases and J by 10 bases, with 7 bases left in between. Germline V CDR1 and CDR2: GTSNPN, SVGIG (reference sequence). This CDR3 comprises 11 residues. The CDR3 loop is CAWSVLWEQFF. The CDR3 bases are TGTGCCTGGAGTGTACTGTGGGAGCAGTTCTTC.

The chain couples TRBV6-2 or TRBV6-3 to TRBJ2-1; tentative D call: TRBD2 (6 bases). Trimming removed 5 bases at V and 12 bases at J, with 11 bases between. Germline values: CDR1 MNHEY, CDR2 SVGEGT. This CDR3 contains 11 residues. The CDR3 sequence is CASSRLARQFF. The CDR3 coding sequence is TGTGCCAGCAGTCGCCTAGCGAGGCAGTTCTTC.

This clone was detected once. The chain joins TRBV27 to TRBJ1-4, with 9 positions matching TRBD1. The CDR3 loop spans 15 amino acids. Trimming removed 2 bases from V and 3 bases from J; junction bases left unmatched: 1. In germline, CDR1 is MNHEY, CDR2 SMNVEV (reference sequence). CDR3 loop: CASSLRDRANEKLFF. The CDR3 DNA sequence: TGTGCCAGCAGTTTACGGGACAGGGCTAATGAAAAACTGTTTTTT.